These 32 T cell receptor beta chains came from one sample sequenced in a study of chemoradiotherapy in HPV16-positive cancers. This table comes from immunoSEQ multiplex PCR, and its TCRdb copy is limited to in-frame clones, with some not included. This repertoire shows tens of thousands of clones, under 95% found once; its top ten account for roughly 3.4%. Sequenced here: blood, sampled from a patient who underwent chemoradiotherapy. The receptors were gathered from a human donor with HPV-associated anogenital cancer.

The rearrangement joins TRBV6-1 to TRBJ2-5; 13 bases line up with TRBD2. The CDR3 consists of 14 residues. Germline V gives CDR1 MNHNS, CDR2 SASEGT. V was pared by 5 bases and J by 5 bases, with 2 bases of the junction left unmatched. The CDR3 region has the DNA TGTGCCAGCAGTCGGACTAGCGGGGGTGAGACCCAGTACTTC. It encodes CASSRTSGGETQYF.

The CDR3 DNA is TGTGCCAGCAGTCGAACAGGGTCAGATACGCAGTATTTT. As protein: CASSRTGSDTQYF. The chain couples TRBV6-5 to TRBJ2-3; D might be TRBD1 (6 bases). Trimming took off 5 bases at V and 4 bases at J, with 10 bases between the two ends. Per the germline V gene, CDR1 is MNHEY and CDR2 is SVGAGI. The CDR3 spans 13 residues.

This clone was recorded a few times. The chain uses TRBV6-1 and TRBJ2-7; 7 bases match TRBD2. The CDR3 runs 12 residues. The germline V gene encodes CDR1 MNHNS and CDR2 SASEGT. Unmatched junction bases numbered 6, after V lost 7 bases and J lost 6 bases. The CDR3 coding sequence is TGTGCCAGCACCAAGGGAGGGGCCGAGCAGTACTTC. Translated: CASTKGGAEQYF.

The chain is built from TRBV6-1 and TRBJ2-1; 9 nucleotides line up with TRBD2. J lost 8 bases, V lost 8 bases, and 7 bases had no gene match. CDR3 length: 13 amino acids. In germline, CDR1 is MNHNS, CDR2 SASEGT. CDR3 sequence: CASGFSGSDEQFF. CDR3 sequence (DNA): TGTGCCAGCGGCTTTAGCGGGAGTGATGAGCAGTTCTTC.

The rearrangement joins TRBV20-1 to TRBJ1-4; no reliable D call. The CDR3 loop spans 11 amino acids. Trimming took off 7 bases at V and 5 bases at J, with 8 bases between the two ends. Per germline, CDR1 DFQATT and CDR2 SNEGSKA (reference sequence). The CDR3 region is CSGQENEKLFF. The DNA for the CDR3 is TGCAGTGGCCAGGAGAATGAAAAACTGTTTTTT.

V is TRBV27 and J is TRBJ1-2; TRBD1 might be the D (6 bases). The length of the CDR3 is 14 residues. The germline V and J ends were trimmed by 6 bases and 6 bases, with 17 bases remaining between them. Germline V lookup: CDR1 MNHEY, CDR2 SMNVEV (reference sequence). The CDR3 loop reads CASRIQGNLDGYTF. CDR3 coding DNA: TGTGCCAGCAGGATACAGGGTAACTTAGATGGCTACACCTTC.

On this clone: This sample also contains other DNA sequences that code for the same CDR3. CDR3 coding DNA: TGTGCCACCAGCCGCGGGACTTTCTCCTACGAGCAGTACTTC. This encodes CATSRGTFSYEQYF. This rearrangement joins TRBV15 to TRBJ2-7; TRBD2 might be the D (6 bases). From germline, CDR1 is LNHNV and CDR2 YYDKDF (reference sequence). This CDR3 has 14 amino acids. V shed 5 bases and J shed 0 bases, with 11 bases lying between them.

The V call is TRBV19, the J call TRBJ1-1, with 9 bases that match TRBD1. The CDR3 is 14 amino acids. CDR1 LNHDA and CDR2 SQIVND come from the germline V gene (reference sequence). The V gene end was trimmed by 7 bases and the J gene end by 4 bases; junction bases not matched to a gene: 7. This chain's CDR3 is CASKSRDRATEAFF. The CDR3 region has the DNA TGTGCCAGTAAATCCCGGGACAGGGCCACTGAAGCTTTCTTT. Supplemented by reference TRBV19 and TRBJ1-1, the full variable domain reads DGGITQSPKYLFRKEGQNVTLSCEQNLNHDAMYWYRQDPGQGLRLIYYSQIVNDFQKGDIAEGYSVSREKKESFPLTVTSAQKNPTAFYLCASKSRDRATEAFFGQGTRLTVV.

This clone was picked up a small number of times. The V gene is TRBV5-1, the J gene TRBJ1-4; a possible D gene is TRBD1 (6 bases). This CDR3 is built from 15 residues. Germline CDR1 and CDR2: SGHRS and YFSETQ. V was clipped by 7 bases and J by 3 bases, with 16 bases between them. CDR3 in amino acids: CASSETGLSNEKLFF. CDR3 coding DNA: TGCGCCAGCTCCGAAACAGGGTTGTCTAATGAAAAACTGTTTTTT.

The chain couples TRBV6-1 to TRBJ2-1; TRBD2 is a possible D gene (5 bases). Per the germline V gene, CDR1 is MNHNS and CDR2 is SASEGT. This CDR3 has 15 residues. V was clipped by 4 bases and J by 6 bases, with 16 bases between them. CDR3 protein: CASSATVLASNEQFF. CDR3 DNA: TGTGCCAGCAGTGCTACCGTCCTAGCAAGCAATGAGCAGTTCTTC.

This clone appeared once. V and J are TRBV6-6 and TRBJ1-1; no definite D call. The CDR3 is 12 residues long. Germline-derived CDR1 and CDR2 are MNHNY and SVGAGI (reference sequence). Trimming removed 0 bases from V and 8 bases from J, with 7 bases in between. CDR3: CASSYSDVEAFF. In nucleotides, the CDR3 is TGTGCCAGCAGTTACTCAGACGTAGAAGCTTTCTTT.

The chain couples TRBV9 to TRBJ2-1; D is uncertain. This CDR3 region has 15 residues. Germline V gene lookup returns CDR1 SGDLS and CDR2 YYNGEE. The V gene lost 5 bases and the J gene lost 6 bases, with 18 bases spanning the gap. CDR3 sequence reads: CASSVARAFLNEQFF. CDR3 DNA sequence: TGTGCCAGCAGTGTCGCAAGGGCTTTCCTCAATGAGCAGTTCTTC.

This clone was seen just once. This sequence joins TRBV7-2 and TRBJ2-2; 7 bases map to TRBD1. The germline CDR1 and CDR2 sequences are SGHTA and FQGNSA. The V and J ends lost 1 base and 6 bases, in that order; junction bases with no gene match: 5. The CDR3 consists of 15 residues. The CDR3 DNA follows: TGTGCCAGCAGCTTAGACAGGGGTGTGCCCGGGGAGCTGTTTTTT. It encodes CASSLDRGVPGELFF.

The chain joins TRBV12-5 to TRBJ1-1; D unresolved. Trimming left V 7 bases short and J 6 bases short, with 15 bases between. Germline V lookup: CDR1 LGHNT, CDR2 FRNRAP. The CDR3 sequence is 13 residues long. The chain's CDR3 is CASAPPGFAEAFF. Written as DNA, the CDR3 is TGTGCTAGTGCCCCGCCGGGGTTCGCTGAAGCTTTCTTT. The full variable domain, rest sourced from reference TRBV12-5 and TRBJ1-1, is DARVTQTPRHKVTEMGQEVTMRCQPILGHNTVFWYRQTMMQGLELLAYFRNRAPLDDSGMPKDRFSAEMPDATLATLKIQPSEPRDSAVYFCASAPPGFAEAFFGQGTRLTVV.

This clone was seen only once. The chain carries TRBV7-3 and TRBJ2-1; TRBD2 matches 12 bases. Trimming removed 5 bases from V and 7 bases from J; junction bases left unmatched: 9. Germline loops: CDR1 SGHTA, CDR2 FQGTGA. The CDR3 sequence is 16 residues long. The chain's CDR3 is CASSPLPTSGSNEQFF. The CDR3 DNA sequence: TGTGCCAGCAGCCCGTTACCGACTAGCGGGAGTAATGAGCAGTTCTTC.

The V gene is TRBV6-1, the J gene TRBJ2-7; 7 bases match TRBD1. Germline V gene data show CDR1 as MNHNS and CDR2 as SASEGT. This CDR3 has 13 residues. Trimming took 6 bases from V and 6 from J; bases not matched to a gene: 8. In DNA form, the CDR3 reads TGTGCCAGCAGGCGGACAGGTAGCTTCGAGCAGTACTTC. It yields the protein CASRRTGSFEQYF.

The chain joins TRBV30 to TRBJ2-5; D may be TRBD2 (7 bases). With 4 bases removed from V and 5 bases from J, the gap between germline ends came to 14 bases. In germline, CDR1 is GTSNPN, CDR2 SVGIG (reference sequence). The CDR3 contains 13 residues. For the CDR3, the DNA is TGTGCCTGGAAACGTGGGGGGGCGGAGACCCAGTACTTC. It translates to CAWKRGGAETQYF.

This chain connects TRBV4-3 to TRBJ1-6; the D gene is possibly TRBD1 (6 bases). The CDR3 spans 16 residues. In germline, CDR1 is LGHNA, CDR2 YSLEER. V lost 4 bases, J lost 8 bases, and 18 bases lay in between. The CDR3 nucleotides read TGCGCCAGCAGCCTCCATCACAGGGTTGTCGATTCACCCCTCCACTTT. Translated: CASSLHHRVVDSPLHF.

The chain couples TRBV7-9 to TRBJ2-1, with D maybe TRBD1 (5 bases). The germline V gene has CDR1 SEHNR and CDR2 FQNEAQ (reference sequence). The CDR3 totals 12 residues. Between the trimmed V and J ends, which lost 5 bases and 12 bases, there was a span of 14 bases. The CDR3 DNA follows: TGTGCCAGCAGCCTCCAGGGTATTGGGCAGTTCTTC. This translates into CASSLQGIGQFF.

The chain employs TRBV27 and TRBJ2-3, with TRBD1 identical over 8 bases. Germline CDR1 and CDR2: MNHEY and SMNVEV (reference sequence). The length of the CDR3 is 17 residues. Germline trimming cut 2 bases from V and 0 bases from J; bases unmatched to any gene: 7. CDR3 sequence (DNA): TGTGCCAGCAGTTTACAACAGGGGGAGGAGAGCACAGATACGCAGTATTTT. Translated: CASSLQQGEESTDTQYF.

The chain recombines TRBV10-3 with TRBJ2-5; D possibly uses TRBD1 or TRBD2 (5 bases each). This CDR3 comprises 14 residues. Germline V lookup: CDR1 ENHRY, CDR2 SYGVKD. The V end was cut by 8 bases, the J end by 3 bases, with 16 bases between. The CDR3 DNA is TGTGCCATCCCGTGGCCGGGGCGAAAAGAGACCCAGTACTTC. Translation: CAIPWPGRKETQYF.

V gene TRBV18 combines with J gene TRBJ2-5; a weak D match, TRBD1 (6 bases). The CDR3 runs 16 residues. Trimming stripped 3 bases from V and 5 bases from J, with 19 bases between. The germline V gene encodes CDR1 KGHSH and CDR2 LQKENI. The CDR3: CASSPLTGIGSETQYF. Here the CDR3 DNA reads TGTGCCAGCTCACCTTTGACAGGTATAGGATCGGAGACCCAGTACTTC.

The V and J genes are TRBV6-5 and TRBJ1-2; TRBD1 matches at 8 bases. CDR1 is MNHEY, CDR2 SVGAGI, per germline. With V trimmed by 6 bases and J by 4 bases, 4 bases remained unmatched. The CDR3 is 13 amino acids. The CDR3 loop reads CASSRGTGYGYTF. The CDR3 DNA reads as TGTGCCAGCAGCAGGGGGACAGGCTATGGCTACACCTTC.

The chain is built from TRBV20-1 and TRBJ1-1; D remains unclear. CDR3 length: 11 amino acids. CDR1 and CDR2 (germline): DFQATT, SNEGSKA (reference sequence). The V gene lost 1 base and the J gene lost 4 bases, with 4 bases spanning the gap. The CDR3 loop is CSARGGTEAFF. The CDR3 nucleotides read TGCAGTGCTAGAGGGGGCACTGAAGCTTTCTTT.

J is TRBJ2-2 and V is TRBV19; 11 nucleotides agree with TRBD1. Germline values: CDR1 LNHDA, CDR2 SQIVND (reference sequence). The CDR3 extends over 16 amino acids. Losses at the gene ends were 4 bases for V and 3 bases for J; bases not matched to a gene: 4. The CDR3 coding sequence is TGTGCCAGTAGTAGGGGACAGGGGGGATACACCGGGGAGCTGTTTTTT. It specifies CASSRGQGGYTGELFF.

The chain employs TRBV5-1 and TRBJ2-7; possibly TRBD2 for D (6 bases). The V gene lost 0 bases and the J gene lost 6 bases, with 13 bases spanning the gap. The CDR3 is 14 residues long. Per germline, CDR1 SGHRS and CDR2 YFSETQ. The CDR3 nucleotides read TGCGCCAGCAGCTTGGCCGGGGGAAGACGCGAGCAGTACTTC. Translating gives CASSLAGGRREQYF.

This chain links TRBV30 with TRBJ2-7; maybe TRBD1 (6 bases). The CDR3 length is 11 residues. CDR1 and CDR2 from the germline V gene are GTSNPN and SVGIG (reference sequence). Trimming removed 4 bases from V and 2 bases from J, with 6 bases in between. The CDR3 nucleotides read TGTGCCTGGACAGGGGCCTACGAGCAGTACTTC. This codes for CAWTGAYEQYF.

This sequence joins TRBV27 and TRBJ2-7, with 8 bases lining up with TRBD2. The length of the CDR3 is 14 residues. Trimming removed 0 bases from V and 6 bases from J; junction bases left unmatched: 4. Per the germline V gene, CDR1 is MNHEY and CDR2 is SMNVEV (reference sequence). As DNA, the CDR3 is TGTGCCAGCAGTTTATCGGGGAGCGGGGGCGAGCAGTACTTC. This sequence encodes CASSLSGSGGEQYF.

V and J are TRBV19 and TRBJ2-2; D unresolved. The germline CDR1 and CDR2 sequences are LNHDA and SQIVND (reference sequence). The CDR3 is made up of 14 amino acids. V lost 3 bases and J lost 1, with 6 bases in between. In DNA, the CDR3 is TGTGCCAGTAGTATTGGGCTGAACACCGGGGAGCTGTTTTTT. Amino acid sequence: CASSIGLNTGELFF.

This rearrangement joins TRBV5-4 to TRBJ2-5; 7 bases line up with TRBD2. J gave up 4 bases and V 5 bases, and 8 bases lay outside the gene matches. Germline-derived CDR1 and CDR2 are SGHNT and YYREEE (reference sequence). This CDR3 has 14 residues. The CDR3 protein is CASRLAGRGETQYF. The CDR3 DNA reads as TGTGCCAGCAGGTTAGCGGGCCGGGGAGAGACCCAGTACTTC. The entire variable domain, with the rest obtained from reference TRBV5-4 and TRBJ2-5, is as follows: ETGVTQSPTHLIKTRGQQVTLRCSSQSGHNTVSWYQQALGQGPQFIFQYYREEENGRGNFPPRFSGLQFPNYSSELNVNALELDDSALYLCASRLAGRGETQYFGPGTRLLVL.

The J gene is TRBJ2-7, the V gene TRBV27; 9 bases agree with TRBD1. V shed 6 bases, J shed 2 bases, and the junction held 11 bases outside the gene matches. The germline CDR1 and CDR2 sequences are MNHEY and SMNVEV (reference sequence). CDR3 length: 16 residues. The DNA for the CDR3 is TGTGCCAGCAGACCAACCGGGACAGGGTCCCCCTACGAGCAGTACTTC. This translates into CASRPTGTGSPYEQYF.

CDR3 sequence (DNA): TGTGCCAGCTCACCACGGGAGAGGAATTCACCCCTCCACTTT. Amino acids: CASSPRERNSPLHF. The chain uses TRBV18 and TRBJ1-6; no firm D call. The germline V gene encodes CDR1 KGHSH and CDR2 LQKENI. The CDR3 extends over 14 amino acids. The ends were cut back, 1 base at V and 7 bases at J, with 8 bases in the middle.